Listed here are 9 T cell receptor beta chains from one sample, sequenced in a study of tumor-infiltrating lymphocytes in primary liver carcinoma. RNA was extracted from whole blood without cell sorting, alongside germline DNA. With a constant-region primer, TCR beta cDNA was made from around 530 ng of total RNA. Employing slightly modified ARM-PCR, three nested multiplex PCR rounds were run, and these gave rise to the TCR beta libraries. Both of the initial two PCR rounds ran for around 10 cycles and employed TRBV1-TRBV30 forward primers alongside a C-beta reverse primer. TCRdb itself ran the multiplex PCR reads through MiXCR, one entry per CDR3 protein. The sample consists of 150,000 to 200,000 distinct CDR3 sequences, less than 70% of them appearing once. The sequencing input was peripheral blood. These receptor sequences come from a woman in her sixties with primary liver carcinoma and hepatitis B virus infection.

This clonotype was observed once. No conserved phenylalanine or tryptophan ends this CDR3, so it is likely a read error. The rearrangement links TRBV5-1 to TRBJ1-2; a possible D gene is TRBD1 (6 bases). From germline, CDR1 is SGHRS and CDR2 YFSETQ. V lost 3 bases, J lost 6 bases, and 12 bases lay in between. The length of the CDR3 is 13 residues. This CDR3 reads CASSWGRTDGYTL. CDR3 nucleotides: TGCGCCAGCAGCTGGGGCAGGACAGATGGCTACACCTTA.

Of note for this clonotype: At one end, the junction sequence differs from germline, possibly due to a read error. The chain links TRBV5-8 to TRBJ2-7, with D possibly being TRBD2 (6 bases). The CDR3 covers 15 residues. From germline, CDR1 is SGHTS and CDR2 YDEGEE. CDR3 residues: CASSLAGGTTYGQYF. The CDR3 DNA sequence: TGTGCCAGCAGCTTGGCCGGGGGAACCACCTACGGGCAGTACTTC. The full variable domain, with the rest looked up from reference TRBV5-8 and TRBJ2-7, is EAGVTQSPTHLIKTRGQQATLRCSPISGHTSVYWYQQALGLGLQFLLWYDEGEERNRGNFPPRFSGRQFPNYSSELNVNALELEDSALYLCASSLAGGTTYGQYFGPGTRLTVT.

Concerning this clonotype itself: Mismatch with germline at one junction end may stem from a read error. The chain combines TRBV28 with TRBJ2-1; 8 bases are a match to TRBD2. In germline, CDR1 is MDHEN, CDR2 SYDVKM. The CDR3 spans 15 residues. The CDR3 region has the DNA TGTGACAGCGGGCCGGGAGGGGTAGGATACAATGAGCAGTTCTTC. Amino acids: CDSGPGGVGYNEQFF.

This clonotype was seen repeatedly, ten times or more. The chain is built from TRBV11-3 and TRBJ2-1, with D perhaps TRBD2 (6 bases). The CDR3 is made up of 18 amino acids. Deletions cut 3 bases from V and 5 bases from J, with 23 bases between. The germline V gene encodes CDR1 SGHNT and CDR2 YENEEA. The chain's CDR3 is CASSFFRLTSPKNNEQFF. Here the CDR3 DNA reads TGTGCCAGCAGCTTTTTCCGCCTGACTAGTCCAAAGAACAATGAGCAGTTCTTC. The full variable domain, rest sourced from reference TRBV11-3 and TRBJ2-1, is EAGVVQSPRYKIIEKKQPVAFWCNPISGHNTLYWYLQNLGQGPELLIRYENEEAVDDSQLPKDRFSAERLKGVDSTLKIQPAELGDSAVYLCASSFFRLTSPKNNEQFFGPGTRLTVL.

This clonotype was observed at least ten times. The gene calls are TRBV6-5 and TRBJ1-2; tentatively, D is TRBD1 (6 bases). V was cut by 6 bases and J by 3 bases, with 11 bases left in between. The germline CDR1 and CDR2 sequences are MNHEY and SVGAGI. This CDR3 region has 13 residues. CDR3 amino acids: CASRGTLYYGYTF. The CDR3 nucleotides read TGTGCCAGCAGGGGGACACTTTACTATGGCTACACCTTC.

This clonotype occurred once. This CDR3 fails to terminate in the conserved phenylalanine or tryptophan, so it likely reflects a read error. The DNA is left out, because the CDR3 cannot be placed on it with certainty; the CDR3 is given as TCRdb lists it. The chain couples TRBV29-1 to TRBJ1-2. Germline V gene data show CDR1 as SQVTM and CDR2 as ANQGSEA. The CDR3 is 14 amino acids long, termini counted. CDR3: CSVSALESHYGYTL.

For this clonotype: Compared with germline, one end of the junction differs, possibly owing to a read error. V usage is TRBV28 and J usage is TRBJ2-5; a possible D gene is TRBD1 (7 bases). CDR1 and CDR2 from the germline V gene are MDHEN and SYDVKM. The CDR3 is 17 residues long. CDR3 region: CVSRGTGGVRYQETQYF. In nucleotides, the CDR3 is TGTGTCAGCAGGGGGACGGGCGGGGTACGGTACCAAGAGACCCAGTACTTC.

Worth noting for this clonotype: Since the CDR3 does not end with the conserved phenylalanine or tryptophan, this likely comes from a read error. V and J are TRBV6-6 and TRBJ1-5; D remains unclear. CDR1 and CDR2 from the germline V gene are MNHNY and SVGAGI (reference sequence). The CDR3 sequence is 20 residues long. The V and J ends lost 2 bases and 0 bases respectively, with 23 bases between them. The CDR3 loop is CASSYPSKEAALYSNQPQHS. The CDR3 DNA follows: TGTGCCAGCAGTTACCCCAGCAAGGAGGCGGCCCTTTATAGCAATCAGCCCCAGCATTCT.

This chain connects TRBV11-2 to TRBJ2-2, with 9 bases identical to TRBD2. Trimming cost V 6 bases and J 15 bases; bases outside gene matches: 23. This CDR3 spans 17 amino acids. CDR1 is SGHAT and CDR2 is FQNNGV in the germline V gene. The CDR3 region has the DNA TGTGCCAGCAGTACCCGGACTAGCGCCGCGAACACCGGGGGGTTGTTTTTT. It specifies CASSTRTSAANTGGLFF.